The present TCR beta chain was sequenced within a study of blood T cell repertoires in COVID-19. Study in general: Sites across the United States, Italy and Spain contributed samples from acute and convalescent COVID-19. The cDNA or gDNA used as material had been derived from T cells, B-cell-depleted T cells, or PBMCs.

This CDR3 region has 15 residues. After removal of 3 bases from V and 2 bases from J, the junction contained 5 bases not matched to a gene. Germline V gene lookup returns CDR1 MDHEN and CDR2 SYDVKM. Patients of the Seattle cohort, enrolled during active infection, were followed longitudinally. This clone appeared once. Study processing details: Amplifying reference gene primers gave estimates of nucleated cell counts. Here immunoSEQ multiplex PCR was the method, and the copy in TCRdb shows in-frame clones only, minus some. V, J and clone size were drawn from that table, and D and trimming were deduced from the DNA. The sample shows some 200,000 clones, 81% of them seen only once.

Sequencing was done on a sample of peripheral blood. The TCR sequence derives from an elderly woman with COVID-19, enrolled during active disease. V is TRBV28 and J is TRBJ2-5; TRBD1 aligns across 8 bases. CDR3: CASSFGTGRQETQYF. CDR3 coding DNA: TGTGCCAGCAGTTTCGGGACAGGAAGACAAGAGACCCAGTACTTC. The full variable domain, rest sourced from reference TRBV28 and TRBJ2-5, is DVKVTQSSRYLVKRTGEKVFLECVQDMDHENMFWYRQDPGLGLRLIYFSYDVKMKEKGDIPEGYSVSREKKERFSLILESASTNQTSMYLCASSFGTGRQETQYFGPGTRLLVL.